The present T cell receptor beta chain was sequenced within a study of radiation and T cells in renal cell carcinoma. TCRdb's table, derived via immunoSEQ multiplex PCR, lists solely in-frame clones and lacks some. The sample includes about 24,000 clones, roughly 64% of them seen just once. This clone appeared a few times. Noted treatment: treatment-naive control, cytoreductive nephrectomy. Controls included a handful of female and around 10 male donors, resected 2011 to 2014. Germline V gene lookup returns CDR1 LNHNV and CDR2 YYDKDF (reference sequence). The CDR3 is 19 residues long. V lost 4 bases, J lost 6 bases, and 28 bases lay in between.

The chain employs TRBV15 and TRBJ2-1; D is possibly TRBD1 (6 bases). The sequence was collected from a man aged 40-49 years with renal cell carcinoma. The sample in question was tumor tissue, obtained from a patient whose treatment was nephrectomy without radiotherapy. CDR3 region: CATSIDRSFGTRLRNEQFF. The CDR3 nucleotides are TGTGCCACCAGCATTGACAGGTCCTTCGGGACGAGACTCCGCAATGAGCAGTTCTTC.